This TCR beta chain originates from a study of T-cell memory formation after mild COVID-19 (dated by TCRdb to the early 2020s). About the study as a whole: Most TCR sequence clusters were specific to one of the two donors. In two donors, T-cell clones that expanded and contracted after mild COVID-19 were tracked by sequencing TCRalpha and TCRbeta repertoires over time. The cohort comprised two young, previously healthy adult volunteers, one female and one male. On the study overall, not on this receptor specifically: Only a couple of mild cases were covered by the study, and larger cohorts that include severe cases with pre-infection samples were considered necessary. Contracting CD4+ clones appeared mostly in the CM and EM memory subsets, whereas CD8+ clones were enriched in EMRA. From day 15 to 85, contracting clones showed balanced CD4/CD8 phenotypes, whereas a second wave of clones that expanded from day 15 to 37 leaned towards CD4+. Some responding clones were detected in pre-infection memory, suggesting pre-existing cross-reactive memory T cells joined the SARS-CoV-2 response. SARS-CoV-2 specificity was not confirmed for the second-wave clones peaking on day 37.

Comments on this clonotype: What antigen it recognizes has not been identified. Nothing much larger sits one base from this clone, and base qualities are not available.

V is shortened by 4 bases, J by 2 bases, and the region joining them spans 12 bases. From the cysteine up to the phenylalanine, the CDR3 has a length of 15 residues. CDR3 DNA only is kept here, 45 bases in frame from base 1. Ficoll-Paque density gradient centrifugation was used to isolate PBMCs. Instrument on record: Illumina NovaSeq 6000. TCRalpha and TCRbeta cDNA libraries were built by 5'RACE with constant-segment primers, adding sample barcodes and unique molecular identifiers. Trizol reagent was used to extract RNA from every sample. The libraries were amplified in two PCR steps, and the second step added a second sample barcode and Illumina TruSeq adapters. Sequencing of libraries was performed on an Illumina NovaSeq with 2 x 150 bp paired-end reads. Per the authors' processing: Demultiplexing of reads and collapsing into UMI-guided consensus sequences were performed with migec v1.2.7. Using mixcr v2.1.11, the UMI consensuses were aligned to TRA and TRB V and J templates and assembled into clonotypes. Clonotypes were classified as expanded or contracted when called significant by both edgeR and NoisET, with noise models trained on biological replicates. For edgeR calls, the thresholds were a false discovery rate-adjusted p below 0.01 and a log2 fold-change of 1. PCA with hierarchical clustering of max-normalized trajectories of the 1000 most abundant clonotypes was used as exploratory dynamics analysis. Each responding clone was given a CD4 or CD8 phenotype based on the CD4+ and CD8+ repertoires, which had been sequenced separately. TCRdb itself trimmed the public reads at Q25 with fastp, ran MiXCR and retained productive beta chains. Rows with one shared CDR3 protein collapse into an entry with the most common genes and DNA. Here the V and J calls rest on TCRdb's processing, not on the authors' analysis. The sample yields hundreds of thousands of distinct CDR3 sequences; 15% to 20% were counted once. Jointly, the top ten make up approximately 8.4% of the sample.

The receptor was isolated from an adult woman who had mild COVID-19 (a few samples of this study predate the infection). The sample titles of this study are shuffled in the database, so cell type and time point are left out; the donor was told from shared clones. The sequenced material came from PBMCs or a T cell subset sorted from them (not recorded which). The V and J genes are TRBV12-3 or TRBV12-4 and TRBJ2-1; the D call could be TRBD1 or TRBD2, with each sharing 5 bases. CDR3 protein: CASSWGTRTYNEQFF. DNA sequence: TGTGCCAGCAGTTGGGGGACCAGGACCTACAATGAGCAGTTCTTC.